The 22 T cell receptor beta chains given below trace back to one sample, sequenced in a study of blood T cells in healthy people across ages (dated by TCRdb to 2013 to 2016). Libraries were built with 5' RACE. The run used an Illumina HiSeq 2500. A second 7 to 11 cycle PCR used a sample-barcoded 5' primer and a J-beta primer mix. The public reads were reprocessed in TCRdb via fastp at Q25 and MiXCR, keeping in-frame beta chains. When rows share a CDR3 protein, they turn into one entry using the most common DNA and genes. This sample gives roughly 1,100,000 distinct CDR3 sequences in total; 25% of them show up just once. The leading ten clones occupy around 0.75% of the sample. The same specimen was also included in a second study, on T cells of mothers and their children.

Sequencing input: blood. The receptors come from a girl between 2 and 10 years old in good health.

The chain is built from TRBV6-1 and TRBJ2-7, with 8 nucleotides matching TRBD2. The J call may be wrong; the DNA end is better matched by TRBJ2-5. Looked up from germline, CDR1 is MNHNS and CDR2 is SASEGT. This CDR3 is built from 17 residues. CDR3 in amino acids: CASRALAGNGEGETQYF. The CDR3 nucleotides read TGTGCCAGCAGAGCGTTAGCGGGAAACGGAGAAGGAGAGACCCAGTACTTC.

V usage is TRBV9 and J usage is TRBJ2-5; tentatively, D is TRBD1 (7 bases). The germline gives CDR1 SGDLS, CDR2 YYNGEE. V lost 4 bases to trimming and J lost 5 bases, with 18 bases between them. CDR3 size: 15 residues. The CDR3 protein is CASSPAGGLMETQYF. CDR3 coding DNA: TGTGCCAGCAGCCCAGCAGGGGGACTCATGGAGACCCAGTACTTC.

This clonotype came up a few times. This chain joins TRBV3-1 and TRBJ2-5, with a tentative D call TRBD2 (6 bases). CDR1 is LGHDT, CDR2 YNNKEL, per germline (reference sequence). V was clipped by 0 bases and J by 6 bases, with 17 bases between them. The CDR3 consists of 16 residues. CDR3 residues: CASSQDGRGAIKTQYF. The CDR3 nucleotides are TGTGCCAGCAGCCAAGATGGACGCGGGGCTATAAAGACCCAGTACTTC.

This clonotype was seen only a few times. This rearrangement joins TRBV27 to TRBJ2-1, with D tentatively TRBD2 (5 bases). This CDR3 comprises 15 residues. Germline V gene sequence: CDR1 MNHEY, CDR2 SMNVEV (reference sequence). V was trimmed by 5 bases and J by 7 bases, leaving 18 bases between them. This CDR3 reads CASSSPEGRKNEQFF. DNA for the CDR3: TGTGCCAGCAGTAGTCCAGAGGGTAGGAAGAATGAGCAGTTCTTC.

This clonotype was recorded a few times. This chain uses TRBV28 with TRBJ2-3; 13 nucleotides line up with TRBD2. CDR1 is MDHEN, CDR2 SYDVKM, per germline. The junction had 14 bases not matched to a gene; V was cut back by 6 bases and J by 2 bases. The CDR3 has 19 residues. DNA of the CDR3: TGTGCCAGCAGCGGGACTAGCGGGATTGGGGTCACTGACACAGATACGCAGTATTTT. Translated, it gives CASSGTSGIGVTDTDTQYF.

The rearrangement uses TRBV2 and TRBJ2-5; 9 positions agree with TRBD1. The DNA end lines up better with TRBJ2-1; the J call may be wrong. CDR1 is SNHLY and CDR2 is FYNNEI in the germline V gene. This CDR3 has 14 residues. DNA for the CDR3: TGTGCCAGCGAGAGGGGACAGGGAAAACAAGAGCAGTTCTTC. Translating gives CASERGQGKQEQFF.

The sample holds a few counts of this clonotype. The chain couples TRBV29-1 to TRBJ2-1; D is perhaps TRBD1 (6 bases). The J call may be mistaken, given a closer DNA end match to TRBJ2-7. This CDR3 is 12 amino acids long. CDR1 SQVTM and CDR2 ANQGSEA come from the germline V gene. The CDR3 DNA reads TGCAGCGTCGCGAACAGGGTCTACGAGCAGTACTTC. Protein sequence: CSVANRVYEQYF.

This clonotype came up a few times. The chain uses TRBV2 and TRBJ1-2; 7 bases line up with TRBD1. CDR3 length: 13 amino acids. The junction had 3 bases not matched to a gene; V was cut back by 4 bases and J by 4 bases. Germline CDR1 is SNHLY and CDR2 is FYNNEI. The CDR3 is CASSGQGGYGYTF. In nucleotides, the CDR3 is TGTGCCAGCAGTGGACAGGGTGGCTATGGCTACACCTTC.

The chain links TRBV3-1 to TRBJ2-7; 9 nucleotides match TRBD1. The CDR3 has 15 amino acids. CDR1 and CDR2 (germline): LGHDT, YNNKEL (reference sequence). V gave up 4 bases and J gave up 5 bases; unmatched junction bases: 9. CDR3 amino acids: CASSLLPGQGNEQYF. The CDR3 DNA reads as TGTGCCAGCAGCCTCTTACCGGGACAGGGTAACGAGCAGTACTTC.

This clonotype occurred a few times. In DNA, the CDR3 is TGTGCCAGCAGTCCTATCCCCTCCGGGCACTACAATGAGCAGTTCTTC. Residues: CASSPIPSGHYNEQFF. The gene calls are TRBV6-1 and TRBJ2-1; no reliable D call. Germline-derived CDR1 and CDR2 are MNHNS and SASEGT. The CDR3 covers 16 residues. Deletions cut 5 bases from V and 3 bases from J, with 17 bases between.

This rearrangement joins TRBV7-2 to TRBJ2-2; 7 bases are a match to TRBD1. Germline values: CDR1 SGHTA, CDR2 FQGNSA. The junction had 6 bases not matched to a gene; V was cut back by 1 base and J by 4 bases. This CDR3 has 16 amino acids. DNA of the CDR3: TGTGCCAGCAGCTTAGTCTATTGGGACAGCACCGGGGAGCTGTTTTTT. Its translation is CASSLVYWDSTGELFF.

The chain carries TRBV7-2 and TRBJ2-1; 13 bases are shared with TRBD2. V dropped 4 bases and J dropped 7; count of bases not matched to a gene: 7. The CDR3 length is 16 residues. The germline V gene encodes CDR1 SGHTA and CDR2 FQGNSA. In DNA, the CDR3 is TGTGCCAGCAGCTCTTGGACTAGCGGGAGTGCAAATGAGCAGTTCTTC. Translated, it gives CASSSWTSGSANEQFF.

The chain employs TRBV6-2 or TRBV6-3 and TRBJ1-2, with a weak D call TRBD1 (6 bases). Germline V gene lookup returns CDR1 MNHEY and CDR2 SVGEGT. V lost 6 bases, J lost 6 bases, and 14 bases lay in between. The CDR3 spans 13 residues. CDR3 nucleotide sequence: TGTGCCAGCAGATTTCAGGGGAACGATGGCTACACCTTC. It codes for CASRFQGNDGYTF.

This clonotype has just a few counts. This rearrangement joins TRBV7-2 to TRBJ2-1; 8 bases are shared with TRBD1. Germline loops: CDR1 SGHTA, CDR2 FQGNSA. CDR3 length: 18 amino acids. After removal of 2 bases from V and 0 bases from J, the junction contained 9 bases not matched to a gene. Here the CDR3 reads CASSLTPRGRSSYNEQFF. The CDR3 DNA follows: TGTGCCAGCAGCTTAACTCCCAGGGGGCGGAGCTCCTACAATGAGCAGTTCTTC. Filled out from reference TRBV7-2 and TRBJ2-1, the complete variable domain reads GAGVSQSPSNKVTEKGKDVELRCDPISGHTALYWYRQSLGQGLEFLIYFQGNSAPDKSGLPSDRFSAERTGGSVSTLTIQRTQQEDSAVYLCASSLTPRGRSSYNEQFFGPGTRLTVL.

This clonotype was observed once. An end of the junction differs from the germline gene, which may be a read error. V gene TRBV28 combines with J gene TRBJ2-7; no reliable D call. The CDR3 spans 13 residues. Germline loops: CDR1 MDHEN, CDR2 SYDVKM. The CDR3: CASSGNSPYEQHF. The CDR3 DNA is TGTGCCAGCAGTGGGAACAGTCCCTACGAGCAGCACTTC.

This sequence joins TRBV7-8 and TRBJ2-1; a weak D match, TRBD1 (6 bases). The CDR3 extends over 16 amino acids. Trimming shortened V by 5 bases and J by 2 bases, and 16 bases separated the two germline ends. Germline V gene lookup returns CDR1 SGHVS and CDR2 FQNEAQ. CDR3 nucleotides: TGTGCCAGCAGCGCCCCGAACAGGGTTCCCTACAATGAGCAGTTCTTC. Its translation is CASSAPNRVPYNEQFF.

In DNA, the CDR3 is TGTGCCATCAGTATGCCTAAGTTGGCAACGTATTACACAGATACGCAGTATTTT. Its translation: CAISMPKLATYYTDTQYF. This chain uses TRBV10-3 with TRBJ2-3; D is unresolved. Germline-derived CDR1 and CDR2 are ENHRY and SYGVKD. Trimming shortened V by 5 bases and J by 2 bases, and 23 bases separated the two germline ends. The CDR3 runs to 18 residues.

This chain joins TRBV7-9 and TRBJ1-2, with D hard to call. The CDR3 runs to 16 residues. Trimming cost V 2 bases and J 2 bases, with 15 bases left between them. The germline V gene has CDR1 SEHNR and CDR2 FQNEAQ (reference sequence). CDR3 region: CASSLTSSQANYGYTF. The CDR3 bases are TGTGCCAGCAGCTTAACGTCGTCGCAGGCCAACTATGGCTACACCTTC.

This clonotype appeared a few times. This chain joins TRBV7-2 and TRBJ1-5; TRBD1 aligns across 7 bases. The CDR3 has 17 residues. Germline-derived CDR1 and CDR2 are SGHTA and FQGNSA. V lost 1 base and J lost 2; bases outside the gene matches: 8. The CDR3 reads CASSLDRGVGGNQPQHF. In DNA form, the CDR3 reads TGTGCCAGCAGCTTAGACAGGGGTGTCGGAGGCAATCAGCCCCAGCATTTT.

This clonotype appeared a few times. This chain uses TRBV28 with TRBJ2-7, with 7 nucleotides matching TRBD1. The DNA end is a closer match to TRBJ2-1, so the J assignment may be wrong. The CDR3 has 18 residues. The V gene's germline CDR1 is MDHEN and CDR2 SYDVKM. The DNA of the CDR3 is TGTGCCAGCAGCCGAGCCGCGATCCGGGACAGAGCTTACAATGAGCAGTTCTTC. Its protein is CASSRAAIRDRAYNEQFF.

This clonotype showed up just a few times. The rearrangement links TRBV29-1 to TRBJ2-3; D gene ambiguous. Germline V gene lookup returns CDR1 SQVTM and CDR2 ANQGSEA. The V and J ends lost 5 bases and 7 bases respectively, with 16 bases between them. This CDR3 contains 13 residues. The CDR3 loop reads CSVLALFSNTQYF. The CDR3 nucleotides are TGCAGCGTTTTGGCTCTCTTCTCCAATACGCAGTATTTT.

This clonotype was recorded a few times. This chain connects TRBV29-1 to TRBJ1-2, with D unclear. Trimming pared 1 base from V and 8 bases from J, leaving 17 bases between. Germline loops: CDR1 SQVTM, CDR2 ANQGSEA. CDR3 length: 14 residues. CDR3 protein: CSVEGQPTSGGYTF. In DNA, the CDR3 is TGCAGCGTTGAAGGGCAGCCAACCTCGGGAGGCTACACCTTC. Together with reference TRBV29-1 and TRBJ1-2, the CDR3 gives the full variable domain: SAVISQKPSRDICQRGTSLTIQCQVDSQVTMMFWYRQQPGQSLTLIATANQGSEATYESGFVIDKFPISRPNLTFSTLTVSNMSPEDSSIYLCSVEGQPTSGGYTFGSGTRLTVV.